This paragraph covers one TCR beta chain sequence. Its antigen remains unknown. The treatment: some 20 received Ad26.COV2.S at low or high dose, single or two shots; 5 received placebo; per-sample allocation not given. Material that was analyzed had been drawn on day 63 after the first vaccine or placebo injection. Boston supplied an adult donor aged 18-55 years. The sample comes from a study of Ad26.COV2.S vaccination and SARS-CoV-2 variants. The wider study: Enrollment placed the donor in the COV1001 Ad26.COV2.S trial arm. Once, or twice with 56 days between doses, Ad26.COV2.S was given intramuscularly.

Sequencing used immunoSEQ multiplex PCR; TCRdb keeps in-frame clones, though not all of them. The sample yields roughly 500,000 clones, approximately 90% seen once. The study, taken as a whole, reports: It was found that vaccine and placebo recipients had similar non-spike TCR breadth.

The starting material was peripheral blood, obtained in a trial of Ad26.COV2.S vaccine versus placebo. This receptor was obtained from a person aged 18-65 years who received the Ad26.COV2.S COVID-19 vaccine or a placebo.

Here the CDR3 DNA reads TGCGCCAGCAGCTTGGGACTAGCGGGATCCTACGAGCAGTACTTC. This sequence encodes CASSLGLAGSYEQYF. This chain uses TRBV5-1 with TRBJ2-7; 11 bases map to TRBD2. Germline trimming cut 0 bases from V and 1 base from J; bases unmatched to any gene: 0. The germline gives CDR1 SGHRS, CDR2 YFSETQ. This CDR3 comprises 15 residues.